The source of this T cell receptor (beta chain) is a study of blood T cell repertoires in COVID-19. Methods used by the authors: Estimation of nucleated cell counts was performed using reference gene primer amplification. Sequencing used immunoSEQ multiplex PCR; TCRdb keeps in-frame clones, though not all of them. That table gives V, J and clone size, and the DNA gave D and trimming. The table shows 90,000 to 150,000 clones, with 85% to 90% occurring only once. V lost 5 bases to trimming and J lost 3 bases, with 7 bases between them. CDR3 length: 13 residues. Germline V gene lookup returns CDR1 MDHEN and CDR2 SYDVKM.

The sequenced sample consisted of peripheral blood. The chain uses TRBV28 and TRBJ1-4; D gene unclear. The TCR was taken from a man aged 65 to 85 with active or convalescent COVID-19. The CDR3 nucleotides are TGTGCCAGCAGTCCCGCGCCTAATGAAAAACTGTTTTTT. As protein: CASSPAPNEKLFF.